This T cell receptor beta chain was found in a study of T cell responses to AZD1222 COVID-19 vaccine. Study observations and caveats: Of spike-specific TCRs, nearly half reportedly target regions left unmutated in variants. Donors skewed white British and female; clonal diversity was possibly underestimated.

This clone appeared a single time. Its antigen is unidentified. There are 16 residues in the CDR3. The V end lost 0 bases, the J end lost 8 bases, and 16 bases lay between the germline ends. Germline V gene lookup returns CDR1 SGHAT and CDR2 FQNNGV. This table comes from immunoSEQ multiplex PCR, and its TCRdb copy is limited to in-frame clones, with some not included. The data contain under 110,000 clones, about 86% of them singletons. Sequences were derived from peripheral blood, sampled on day 0 of AZD1222 vaccination. The sequence was collected from an adult in good health. This chain joins TRBV11-2 and TRBJ1-4, with D perhaps TRBD1 (5 bases). The CDR3 DNA sequence: TGTGCCAGCAGCTTAGAGGGGGGACTCCTAGGCGAAAAACTGTTTTTT. Translated, it gives CASSLEGGLLGEKLFF.